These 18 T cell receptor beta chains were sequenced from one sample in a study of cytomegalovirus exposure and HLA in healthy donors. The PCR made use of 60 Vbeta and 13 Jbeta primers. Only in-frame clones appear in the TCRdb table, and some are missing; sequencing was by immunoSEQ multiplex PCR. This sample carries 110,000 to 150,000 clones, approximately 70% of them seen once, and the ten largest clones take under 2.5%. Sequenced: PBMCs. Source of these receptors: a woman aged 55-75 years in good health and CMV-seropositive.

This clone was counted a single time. CDR3 amino acids: CAWSSGSGELFF. In DNA form, the CDR3 reads TGTGCCTGGAGTTCGGGGTCCGGGGAGCTGTTTTTT. The chain has TRBV30 and TRBJ2-2; a weak D match, TRBD2 (5 bases). The CDR3 contains 12 residues. Trimming took off 2 bases at V and 6 bases at J, with 7 bases between the two ends. The germline CDR1 and CDR2 sequences are GTSNPN and SVGIG (reference sequence).

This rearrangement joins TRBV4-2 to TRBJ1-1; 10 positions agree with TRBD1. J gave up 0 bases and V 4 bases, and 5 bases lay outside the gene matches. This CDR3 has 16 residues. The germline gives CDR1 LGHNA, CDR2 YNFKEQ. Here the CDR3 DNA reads TGTGCCAGCAGCCCCCTGGGACAGGGGATGAACACTGAAGCTTTCTTT. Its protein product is CASSPLGQGMNTEAFF.

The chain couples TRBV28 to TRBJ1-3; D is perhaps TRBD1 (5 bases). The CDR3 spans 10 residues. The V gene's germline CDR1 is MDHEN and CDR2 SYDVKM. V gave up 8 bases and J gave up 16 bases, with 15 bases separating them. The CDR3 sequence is CASGGGFAYF. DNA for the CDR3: TGTGCCAGCGGGGGGGGGTTTGCGTATTTT.

DNA of the CDR3: TGTGCCAGCAGCAGTAGCGGGAGGGCCTTCTACAATGAGCAGTTCTTC. Translating gives CASSSSGRAFYNEQFF. The rearrangement links TRBV27 to TRBJ2-1, with 11 bases lining up with TRBD2. J gave up 3 bases and V 6 bases, and 7 bases lay outside the gene matches. CDR3 length: 16 amino acids. CDR1 and CDR2 from the germline V gene are MNHEY and SMNVEV (reference sequence).

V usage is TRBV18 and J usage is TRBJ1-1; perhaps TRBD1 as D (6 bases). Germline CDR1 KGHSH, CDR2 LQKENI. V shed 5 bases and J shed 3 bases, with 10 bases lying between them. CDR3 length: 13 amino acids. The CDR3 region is CASSYRDDTEAFF. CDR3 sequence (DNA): TGTGCCAGCTCATACAGGGACGACACTGAAGCTTTCTTT.

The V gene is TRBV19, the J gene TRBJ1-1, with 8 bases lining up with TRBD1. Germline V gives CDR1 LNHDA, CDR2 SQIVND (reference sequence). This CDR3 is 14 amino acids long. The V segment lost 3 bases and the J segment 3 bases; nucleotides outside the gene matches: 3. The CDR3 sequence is CASSILDRDTEAFF. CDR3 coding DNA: TGTGCCAGTAGTATCCTGGACAGGGACACTGAAGCTTTCTTT.

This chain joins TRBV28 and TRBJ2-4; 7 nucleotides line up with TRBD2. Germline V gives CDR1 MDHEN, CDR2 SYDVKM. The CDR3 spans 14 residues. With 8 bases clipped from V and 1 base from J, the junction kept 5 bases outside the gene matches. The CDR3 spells CASPDGRAKNIQYF. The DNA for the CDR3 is TGTGCCAGCCCCGACGGGAGGGCCAAAAACATTCAGTACTTC.

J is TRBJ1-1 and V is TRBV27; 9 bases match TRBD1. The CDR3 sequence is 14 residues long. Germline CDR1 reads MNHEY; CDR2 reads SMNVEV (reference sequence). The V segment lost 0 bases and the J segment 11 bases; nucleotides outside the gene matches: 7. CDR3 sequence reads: CASSLSKDRGHAFF. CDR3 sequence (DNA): TGTGCCAGCAGTTTATCGAAGGACAGGGGCCATGCTTTCTTT.

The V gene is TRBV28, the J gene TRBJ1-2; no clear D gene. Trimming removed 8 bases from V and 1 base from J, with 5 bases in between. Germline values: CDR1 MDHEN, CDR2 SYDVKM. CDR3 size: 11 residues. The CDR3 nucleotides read TGTGCCAGCCAAAATAACTATGGCTACACCTTC. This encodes CASQNNYGYTF.

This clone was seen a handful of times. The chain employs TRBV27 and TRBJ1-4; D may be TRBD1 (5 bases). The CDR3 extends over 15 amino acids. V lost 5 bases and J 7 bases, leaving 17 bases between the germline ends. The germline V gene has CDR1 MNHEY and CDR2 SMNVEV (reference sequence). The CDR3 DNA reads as TGTGCCAGCAGTCCCCGCAGGGTAACAGGTGAAAAACTGTTTTTT. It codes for CASSPRRVTGEKLFF.

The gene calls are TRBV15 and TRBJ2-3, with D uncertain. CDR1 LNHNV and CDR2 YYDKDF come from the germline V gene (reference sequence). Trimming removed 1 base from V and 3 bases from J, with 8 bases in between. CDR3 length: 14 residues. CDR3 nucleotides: TGTGCCACCAGCAGAGTCGCTAGAACAGATACGCAGTATTTT. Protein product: CATSRVARTDTQYF. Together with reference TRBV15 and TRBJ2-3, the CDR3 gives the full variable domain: DAMVIQNPRYQVTQFGKPVTLSCSQTLNHNVMYWYQQKSSQAPKLLFHYYDKDFNNEADTPDNFQSRRPNTSFCFLDIRSPGLGDTAMYLCATSRVARTDTQYFGPGTRLTVL.

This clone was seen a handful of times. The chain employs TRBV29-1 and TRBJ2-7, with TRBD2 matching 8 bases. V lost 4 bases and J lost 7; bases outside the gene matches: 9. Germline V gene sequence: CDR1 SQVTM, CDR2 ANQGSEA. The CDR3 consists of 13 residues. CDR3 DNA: TGCAGCGTTGGGGAAGCGGGAGTAGGAGAGCAGTACTTC. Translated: CSVGEAGVGEQYF.

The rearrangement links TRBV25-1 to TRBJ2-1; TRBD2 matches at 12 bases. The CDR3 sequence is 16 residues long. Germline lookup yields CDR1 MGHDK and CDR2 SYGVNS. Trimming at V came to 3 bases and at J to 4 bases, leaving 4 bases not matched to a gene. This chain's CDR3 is CASSDTSGRTYNEQFF. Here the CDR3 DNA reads TGTGCCAGCAGTGATACTAGCGGGAGGACGTACAATGAGCAGTTCTTC.

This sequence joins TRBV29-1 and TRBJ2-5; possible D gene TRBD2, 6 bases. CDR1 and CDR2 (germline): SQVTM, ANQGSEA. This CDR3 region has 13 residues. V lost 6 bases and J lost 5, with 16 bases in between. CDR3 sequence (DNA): TGCAGCGTATCCAAGACTAGTGGGGAGACCCAGTACTTC. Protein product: CSVSKTSGETQYF.

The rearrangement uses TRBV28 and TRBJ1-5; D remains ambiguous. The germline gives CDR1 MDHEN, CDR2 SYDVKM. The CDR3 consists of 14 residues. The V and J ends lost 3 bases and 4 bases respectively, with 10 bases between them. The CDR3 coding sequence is TGTGCCAGCAGTTTTGTCGTTGAGAATCAGCCCCAGCATTTT. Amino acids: CASSFVVENQPQHF.

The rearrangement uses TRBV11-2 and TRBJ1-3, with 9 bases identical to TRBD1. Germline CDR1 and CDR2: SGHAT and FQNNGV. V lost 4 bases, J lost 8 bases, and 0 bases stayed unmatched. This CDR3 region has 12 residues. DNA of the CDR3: TGTGCCAGCAGCTGGACAGGGGACACCATATATTTT. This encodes CASSWTGDTIYF.

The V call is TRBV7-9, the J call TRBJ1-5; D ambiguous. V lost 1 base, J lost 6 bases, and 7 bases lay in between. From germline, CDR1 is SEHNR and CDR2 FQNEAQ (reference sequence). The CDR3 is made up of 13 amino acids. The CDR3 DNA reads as TGTGCCAGCAGCTTAGAAGGAGGTCAGCCCCAGCATTTT. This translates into CASSLEGGQPQHF.

As DNA, the CDR3 is TGTGCCAGCAGTGAAGCAGGGGGATCGGGCTATGGCTACACCTTC. Translation gives CASSEAGGSGYGYTF. This chain uses TRBV6-1 with TRBJ1-2, with a weak D call TRBD1 (6 bases). Trimming stripped 0 bases from V and 4 bases from J, with 12 bases between. The V gene's germline CDR1 is MNHNS and CDR2 SASEGT. The CDR3 runs 15 residues.